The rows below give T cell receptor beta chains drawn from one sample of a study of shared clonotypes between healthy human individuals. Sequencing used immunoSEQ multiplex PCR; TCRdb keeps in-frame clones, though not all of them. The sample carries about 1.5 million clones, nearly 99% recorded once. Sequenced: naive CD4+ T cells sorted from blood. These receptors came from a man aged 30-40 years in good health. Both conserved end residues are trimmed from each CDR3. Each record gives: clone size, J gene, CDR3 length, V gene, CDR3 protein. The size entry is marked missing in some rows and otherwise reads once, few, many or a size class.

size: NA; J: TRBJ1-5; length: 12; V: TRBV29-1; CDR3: SVGSGVNNQPQH
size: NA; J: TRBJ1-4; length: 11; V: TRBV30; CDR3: AWSAGYNEKLF
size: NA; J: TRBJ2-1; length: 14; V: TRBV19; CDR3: ASSRTDLTTYNEQF
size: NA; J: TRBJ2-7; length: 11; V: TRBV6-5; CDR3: ASSSSRGVEQY
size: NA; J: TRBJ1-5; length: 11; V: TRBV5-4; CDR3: ASSFFGNQPQH
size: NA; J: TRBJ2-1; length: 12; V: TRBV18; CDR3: ASSPQQRELEQF
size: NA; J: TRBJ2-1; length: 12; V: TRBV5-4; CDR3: ASSGNQDSHEQF
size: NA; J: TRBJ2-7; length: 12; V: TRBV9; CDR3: ASSATAAHYEQY
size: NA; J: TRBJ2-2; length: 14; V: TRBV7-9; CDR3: ASSQLVGSRGGELF
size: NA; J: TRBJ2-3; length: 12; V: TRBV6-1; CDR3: ASTGRAGADTQY
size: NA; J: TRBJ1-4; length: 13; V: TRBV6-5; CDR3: ASSYRTSVGEKLF
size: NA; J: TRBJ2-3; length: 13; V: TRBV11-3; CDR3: ASSIRDRGTDTQY
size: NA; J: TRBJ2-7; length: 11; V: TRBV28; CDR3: ASNEFEVREQY
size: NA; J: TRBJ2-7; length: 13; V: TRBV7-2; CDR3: ASSLASSTPYEQY
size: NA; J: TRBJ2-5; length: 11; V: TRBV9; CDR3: ASSDGPRETQY
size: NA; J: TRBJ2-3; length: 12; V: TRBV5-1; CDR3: ASSQGQLTDTQY
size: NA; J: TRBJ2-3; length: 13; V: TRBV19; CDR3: ASSILAGSSDTQY
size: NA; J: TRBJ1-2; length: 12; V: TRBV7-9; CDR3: ASSPRQGNYGYT
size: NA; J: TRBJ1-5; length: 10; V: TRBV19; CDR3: ASSASVVPQH
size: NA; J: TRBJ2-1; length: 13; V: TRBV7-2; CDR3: ASSNSPNSYNEQF
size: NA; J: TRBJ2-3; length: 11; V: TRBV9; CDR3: ASSVDRQDTQY
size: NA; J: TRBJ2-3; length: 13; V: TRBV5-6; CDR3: ASSRRTRRTDTQY
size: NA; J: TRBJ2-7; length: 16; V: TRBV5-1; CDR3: ASSLGRWEGISYYEQY
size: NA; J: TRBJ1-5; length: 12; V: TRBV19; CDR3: ASSIRQGNQPQH
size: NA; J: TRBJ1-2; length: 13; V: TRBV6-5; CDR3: ASSPRGQGIKGYT
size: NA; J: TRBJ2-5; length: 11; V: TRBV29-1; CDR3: SVERTGQETQY
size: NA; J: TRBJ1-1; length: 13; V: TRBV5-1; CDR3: ASSLSGTGGTEAF
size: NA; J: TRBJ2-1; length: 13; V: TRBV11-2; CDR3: ASSLERAPYNEQF
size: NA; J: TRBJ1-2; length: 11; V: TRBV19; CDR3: AASVRDAYGYT
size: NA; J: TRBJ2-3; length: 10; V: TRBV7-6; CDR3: ASSISTDTQY
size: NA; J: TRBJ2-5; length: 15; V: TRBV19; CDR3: ASTPGQGWISQETQY
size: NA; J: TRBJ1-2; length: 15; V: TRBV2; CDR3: ASRDDRGRQANYGYT
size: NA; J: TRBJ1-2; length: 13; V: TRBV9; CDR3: ASSTMDRANYGYT
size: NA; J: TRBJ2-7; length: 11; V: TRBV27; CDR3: ASSRDRGYEQY
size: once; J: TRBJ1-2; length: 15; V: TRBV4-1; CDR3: ASSQGGVRDTDYGYT
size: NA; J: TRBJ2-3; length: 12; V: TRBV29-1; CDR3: SSGLVLRPDTQY
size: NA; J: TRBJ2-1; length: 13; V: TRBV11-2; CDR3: ASSLGGTTYNEQF
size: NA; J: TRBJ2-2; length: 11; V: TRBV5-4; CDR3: AISGGGPGELF
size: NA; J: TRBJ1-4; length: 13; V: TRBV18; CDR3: ASSRAQGPDEKLF
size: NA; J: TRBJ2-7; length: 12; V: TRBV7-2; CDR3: ASSSALEVYEQY
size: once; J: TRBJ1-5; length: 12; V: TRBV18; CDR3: ASSIGQGNQPQH
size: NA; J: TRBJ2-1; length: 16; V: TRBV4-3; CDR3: ASSQEASGRIMANEQF
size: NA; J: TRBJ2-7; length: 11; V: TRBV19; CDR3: ASSIGQPYEQY
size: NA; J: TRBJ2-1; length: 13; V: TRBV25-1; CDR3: ASSTGLAGGSEQF
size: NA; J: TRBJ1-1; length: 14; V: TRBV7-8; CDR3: ASSPQGGYGNTEAF
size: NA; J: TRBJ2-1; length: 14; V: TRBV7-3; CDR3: ASSVTEGLAGAEQF
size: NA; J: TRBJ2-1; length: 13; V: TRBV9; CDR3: ASSVTSGAYNEQF
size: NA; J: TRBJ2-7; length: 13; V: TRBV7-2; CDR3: ASSFSGRGPYEQY
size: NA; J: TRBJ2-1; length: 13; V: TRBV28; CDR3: ASFVGGKSYNEQF
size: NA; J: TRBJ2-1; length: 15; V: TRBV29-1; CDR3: SVVGNRGRVNYNEQF
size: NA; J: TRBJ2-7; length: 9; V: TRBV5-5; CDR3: ASSFLYEQY
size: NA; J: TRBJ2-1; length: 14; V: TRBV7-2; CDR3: ASSVRREEVGNEQF
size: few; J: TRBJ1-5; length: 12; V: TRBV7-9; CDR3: ASSSTIGNQPQH
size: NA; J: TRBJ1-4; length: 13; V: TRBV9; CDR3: ASSVAGRLNEKLF
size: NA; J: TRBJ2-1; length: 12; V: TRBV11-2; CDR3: ASTLAGTYNEQF